This T cell receptor beta chain was identified in a study of blood T cell repertoires in COVID-19 (dated by TCRdb to 2020 to 2022). A note on the overall study: Samples covering the acute and convalescent phases of COVID-19 were provided by collaborators in the United States, Italy and Spain. The sample metadata nearly always contained a de-identified subject ID, COVID-19 status, age in years and sex. The repertoires were made available in a free public database intended to serve as a resource for research on the immune response to SARS-CoV-2. Where available, HLA class I and class II types were taken from metadata supplied by the sample provider and were not determined by assay-based typing. The samples were drawn from two sources: the first 160 participants of the ongoing ImmuneRACE study, and 1,000 to 1,500 subjects contributed by 6 global collaborators. The prospective study material was composed of cDNA or gDNA derived from T cells, B-cell-depleted T cells, or PBMCs. The dataset comprised deeply sampled blood TCRbeta repertoires from subjects exposed to, actively infected with, or recovered from COVID-19. Results and caveats for the whole study, not just this receptor: The quantity of clinical and demographic metadata differed by source and by participant and was supplied without curation.

The CDR3 contains 15 residues, cysteine and phenylalanine counted. Here the CDR3 DNA is all that survives: 45 bases in frame from base 1. CDR1 and CDR2, per the germline V gene (reference sequence), are LNHDA and SQIVND. The germline ends are 17 bases apart after V is trimmed by 6 bases and J by 3 bases. Comments on this clone: No antigen is known for it. Per-base qualities were not stored, and no clone one base away is much larger.

Each collaborating institution followed its own protocols to collect whole blood in K2EDTA tubes. For TCRbeta analysis, collaborator samples were shipped as frozen whole blood, as isolated PBMCs, or as DNA extracted from either sample type. The immunoSEQ Assay, a bias-controlled multiplex PCR, was used to amplify TCRbeta CDR3 regions from genomic DNA. From the authors' description of their analysis: Within the assay, amplification of reference gene primers was used to estimate how many nucleated cells each sample contained. To quantify the absolute abundance of each unique TCRbeta CDR3 rearrangement, sequence reads were collapsed and filtered. For each sample, productive Simpson clonality was calculated by taking the square root of Simpson's diversity index across productive rearrangements. Held by TCRdb, this immuneACCESS table contains in-frame sequences only and omits some clones. Under half of the omission traces to an unresolved V gene where checked; the cause of the rest is unknown. V, J and clone size are those of that table, while D and trimming were read from the DNA. In this sample the table shows 100,000 to 150,000 clones, less than 85% of which occur a single time. The ten most abundant clones make up 2% to 3% of the sample.

This clonotype was obtained from a man aged 50 or older with acute or convalescent COVID-19. The specimen sequenced was peripheral blood. The V and J segments used are TRBV19 and TRBJ1-1; no D gene is confidently identified. The CDR3 region reads CASSKGPGFDTEAFF. In nucleotides, the sequence is TGTGCCAGTAGCAAAGGCCCGGGTTTCGACACTGAAGCTTTCTTT.